A selection of T cell receptor beta chains follows, all from one sample in a study of T cell changes during pregnancy in multiple sclerosis. The protocol was immunoSEQ multiplex PCR, while the TCRdb copy is restricted to in-frame clones and leaves out a portion. The table has about 70,000 clones, 85% to 95% seen once. The sample consisted of CD4+ T cells from peripheral blood mononuclear cells, taken after pregnancy. The origin of the receptors is a female donor with multiple sclerosis, enrolled in a pregnancy study. The CDR3 runs from the conserved cysteine through the conserved F or W. Fields, in order: J gene, V gene, clone size, D gene, CDR3 DNA, CDR3 protein. A D gene is named only where the DNA matches it firmly. Clone size is stated in some rows and not others, as once, few, many or a class when expanded.

j_call: TRBJ1-1
v_call: TRBV9
clone_size: few
d_call: .
cdr3_nt: TGTGCCAGCAGCGTAGAACCGGACACTGAAGCTTTCTTT
cdr3_aa: CASSVEPDTEAFF

j_call: TRBJ1-1
v_call: TRBV19
clone_size: .
d_call: TRBD1
cdr3_nt: TGTGCCAGTAGTATTGGGACAGGGGGGCCCTACACTGAAGCTTTCTTT
cdr3_aa: CASSIGTGGPYTEAFF

j_call: TRBJ1-1
v_call: TRBV5-6
clone_size: .
d_call: TRBD1
cdr3_nt: TGTGCCAGCAGCCTTCCGGGACAGGGGGGAGAGTACTCTGAAGCTTTCTTT
cdr3_aa: CASSLPGQGGEYSEAFF

j_call: TRBJ2-2
v_call: TRBV5-4
clone_size: .
d_call: .
cdr3_nt: TGTGCCAGCAGCCCAAGGCAGGGGAGCACCGGGGAGCTGTTTTTT
cdr3_aa: CASSPRQGSTGELFF

j_call: TRBJ1-2
v_call: TRBV27
clone_size: .
d_call: .
cdr3_nt: TGTGCCAGCAGTTTCGAAGGAGGAAGGCGGGGCTACACCTTC
cdr3_aa: CASSFEGGRRGYTF

j_call: TRBJ1-5
v_call: TRBV10-2
clone_size: .
d_call: TRBD1
cdr3_nt: TGCGCCAGCAGTGAGTGGACAGGGGGTATAGGGAATCAGCCCCAGCATTTT
cdr3_aa: CASSEWTGGIGNQPQHF

j_call: TRBJ2-1
v_call: TRBV10-3
clone_size: once
d_call: TRBD1
cdr3_nt: TGTGCCATCAGTGTTCGGACAGGGGACAATGAGCAGTTCTTC
cdr3_aa: CAISVRTGDNEQFF

j_call: TRBJ1-1
v_call: TRBV7-9
clone_size: .
d_call: .
cdr3_nt: TGTGCCAGCAGCCCTAGACCGGACTTTGAAGCTTTCTTT
cdr3_aa: CASSPRPDFEAFF

j_call: TRBJ2-7
v_call: TRBV5-1
clone_size: .
d_call: TRBD2
cdr3_nt: TGCGCCAGCAGCGTCGGACTAGCGCCAAGGAGCTCCTACGAGCAGTACTTC
cdr3_aa: CASSVGLAPRSSYEQYF

j_call: TRBJ2-1
v_call: TRBV2
clone_size: .
d_call: TRBD1
cdr3_nt: TGTGCCAGCAGTGGGGGGCAGGGGGCCTACAATGAGCAGTTCTTC
cdr3_aa: CASSGGQGAYNEQFF

j_call: TRBJ1-3
v_call: TRBV5-1
clone_size: .
d_call: .
cdr3_nt: TGCGCCAGCAGCTTGGGGGGTGGAGGCTCTGGAAACACCATATATTTT
cdr3_aa: CASSLGGGGSGNTIYF

j_call: TRBJ1-3
v_call: TRBV6-6
clone_size: .
d_call: .
cdr3_nt: TGTGCCAGCAGTCCGCAGGGACTCTCTGGAAACACCATATATTTT
cdr3_aa: CASSPQGLSGNTIYF

j_call: TRBJ1-2
v_call: TRBV7-3
clone_size: .
d_call: TRBD1
cdr3_nt: TGTGCCAGCAGCCGAACGGGACAGGGGCCGGATGGCTACACCTTC
cdr3_aa: CASSRTGQGPDGYTF

j_call: TRBJ2-1
v_call: TRBV4-2
clone_size: .
d_call: TRBD2
cdr3_nt: TGTGCCAGCAGCCCCTCGACTAGCCAGAGCTCCTACAATGAGCAGTTCTTC
cdr3_aa: CASSPSTSQSSYNEQFF

j_call: TRBJ2-7
v_call: TRBV6-1
clone_size: once
d_call: .
cdr3_nt: TGTGCCAGCAGTGTTGGTGGGGGGAGGTACGAGCAGTACTTC
cdr3_aa: CASSVGGGRYEQYF

j_call: TRBJ1-2
v_call: TRBV5-6
clone_size: .
d_call: TRBD1
cdr3_nt: TGTGCCAGCGGAGACAGGGACTACACCTTC
cdr3_aa: CASGDRDYTF

j_call: TRBJ1-4
v_call: TRBV18
clone_size: .
d_call: .
cdr3_nt: TGTGCCAGCTCACCCTCGGACTTAAATGAAAAACTGTTTTTT
cdr3_aa: CASSPSDLNEKLFF

j_call: TRBJ1-1
v_call: TRBV4-1
clone_size: .
d_call: TRBD1
cdr3_nt: TGCGCCAGCAGCCCTCAACTTGACAGGGCGCGAGGTGAAGCTTTCTTT
cdr3_aa: CASSPQLDRARGEAFF

j_call: TRBJ1-5
v_call: TRBV21-1
clone_size: .
d_call: .
cdr3_nt: TGTGCCAGCAGCTTCGCAGGGGCCTCCTCGCTTTATAGCAATCAGCCCCAGCATTTT
cdr3_aa: CASSFAGASSLYSNQPQHF

j_call: TRBJ2-1
v_call: TRBV7-9
clone_size: .
d_call: TRBD2
cdr3_nt: TGTGCCAGCAGCCTCGGACTAGCGGGACTGGATGAGCAGTTCTTC
cdr3_aa: CASSLGLAGLDEQFF

j_call: TRBJ1-1
v_call: TRBV13
clone_size: .
d_call: .
cdr3_nt: TGTGCCAGCAGCCGCAGACAGGCCGGTCGCACTGAAGCTTTCTTT
cdr3_aa: CASSRRQAGRTEAFF

j_call: TRBJ2-7
v_call: TRBV2
clone_size: .
d_call: TRBD2
cdr3_nt: TGTGCCAGCAAAAGGGCGGGGGGGGGTAACGAGCAGTACTTC
cdr3_aa: CASKRAGGGNEQYF

j_call: TRBJ1-1
v_call: TRBV6-1
clone_size: .
d_call: TRBD1
cdr3_nt: TGTGCCAGCAGTGCCCCCAGACAGGGACCCGAAGCTTTCTTT
cdr3_aa: CASSAPRQGPEAFF

j_call: TRBJ1-6
v_call: TRBV5-1
clone_size: .
d_call: .
cdr3_nt: TGCGCCAGCAGCCCTTCCGTCCAGCCGGGGGGGGGAGGTTCACCCCTCCACTTT
cdr3_aa: CASSPSVQPGGGGSPLHF

j_call: TRBJ2-7
v_call: TRBV25-1
clone_size: .
d_call: TRBD1
cdr3_nt: TGTGCCAGCAGTAGGACAGGCCACTACGAGCAGTACTTC
cdr3_aa: CASSRTGHYEQYF

j_call: TRBJ1-5
v_call: TRBV5-1
clone_size: .
d_call: .
cdr3_nt: TGCGCCAGCAGCTTGGCCGGGAGACCGGGGCCCCAGCATTTT
cdr3_aa: CASSLAGRPGPQHF

j_call: TRBJ2-1
v_call: TRBV11-2
clone_size: .
d_call: TRBD2
cdr3_nt: TGTGCCAGCAGCTTAGATGGACTAGCATTCCCTCGCAATGAGCAGTTCTTC
cdr3_aa: CASSLDGLAFPRNEQFF

j_call: TRBJ2-5
v_call: TRBV19
clone_size: .
d_call: TRBD1
cdr3_nt: TGTGCCAGCTCACAGGGGGCGGTTGTCGAGACCCAGTACTTC
cdr3_aa: CASSQGAVVETQYF

j_call: TRBJ1-5
v_call: TRBV6-1
clone_size: .
d_call: TRBD1
cdr3_nt: TGTGCCAGCAGCGGGACAGCGGGTTATCAGCCCCAGCATTTT
cdr3_aa: CASSGTAGYQPQHF

j_call: TRBJ2-5
v_call: TRBV5-1
clone_size: .
d_call: .
cdr3_nt: TGCGCCAGCAGCTTGCGTTTGTCTAGCCTCCAAGAGACCCAGTACTTC
cdr3_aa: CASSLRLSSLQETQYF

j_call: TRBJ2-5
v_call: TRBV5-1
clone_size: once
d_call: TRBD1
cdr3_nt: TGCGCCAGCAGCGTGACAGGGGGACAAGAGACCCAGTACTTC
cdr3_aa: CASSVTGGQETQYF

j_call: TRBJ1-1
v_call: TRBV30
clone_size: .
d_call: .
cdr3_nt: TGTGCCTGGAGTGTCGGGGGGGCTAACACTGAAGCTTTCTTT
cdr3_aa: CAWSVGGANTEAFF

j_call: TRBJ2-3
v_call: TRBV5-1
clone_size: .
d_call: TRBD2
cdr3_nt: TGCGCCAGCAGCGAGCGGGGGGTCACAGATACGCAGTATTTT
cdr3_aa: CASSERGVTDTQYF

j_call: TRBJ2-7
v_call: TRBV6-1
clone_size: .
d_call: .
cdr3_nt: TGTGCCAGCAGGCTGGGGCAGGGTAGCTCCTACGAGCAGTACTTC
cdr3_aa: CASRLGQGSSYEQYF

j_call: TRBJ2-3
v_call: TRBV7-9
clone_size: .
d_call: TRBD1
cdr3_nt: TGTGCCAGCAGCTTAGGGATAACAGGGGCCCGCACAGATACGCAGTATTTT
cdr3_aa: CASSLGITGARTDTQYF

j_call: TRBJ2-7
v_call: TRBV28
clone_size: .
d_call: .
cdr3_nt: TGTGCCAGCAGTTCGCTACTATTCTCCTGGGGGGTGCAGTACTTC
cdr3_aa: CASSSLLFSWGVQYF

j_call: TRBJ2-3
v_call: TRBV28
clone_size: .
d_call: .
cdr3_nt: TGTGCCAGCAGTTTATACAGCCAGGGCCCAGATACGCAGTATTTT
cdr3_aa: CASSLYSQGPDTQYF

j_call: TRBJ1-1
v_call: TRBV5-1
clone_size: once
d_call: .
cdr3_nt: TGCGCCAGCAGCTTGCTGCAGGGTCGGGCTGAAGCTTTCTTT
cdr3_aa: CASSLLQGRAEAFF

j_call: TRBJ1-1
v_call: TRBV11-1
clone_size: few
d_call: TRBD1
cdr3_nt: TGTGCCAGCAGCCCTGAACAGGGGAGGCCGAACACTGAAGCTTTCTTT
cdr3_aa: CASSPEQGRPNTEAFF

j_call: TRBJ1-2
v_call: TRBV6-1
clone_size: .
d_call: TRBD1
cdr3_nt: TGTGCCAGCAGTGTTGGGACAGGGACTAACTATGGCTACACCTTC
cdr3_aa: CASSVGTGTNYGYTF

j_call: TRBJ1-1
v_call: TRBV5-5
clone_size: .
d_call: TRBD1
cdr3_nt: TGTGCCAGCACGGACAGGACGCAAATCACTGAAGCTTTCTTT
cdr3_aa: CASTDRTQITEAFF

j_call: TRBJ2-4
v_call: TRBV14
clone_size: .
d_call: .
cdr3_nt: TGTGCCAGCAGCTCGGGTCTCGGGGCCATTCCAGGGGGGCTAGCCAAAAACATTCAGTACTTC
cdr3_aa: CASSSGLGAIPGGLAKNIQYF

j_call: TRBJ2-1
v_call: TRBV28
clone_size: .
d_call: .
cdr3_nt: TGTGCCAGCAGTTCGCCGGGTTACAATGAGCAGTTCTTC
cdr3_aa: CASSSPGYNEQFF

j_call: TRBJ1-6
v_call: TRBV14
clone_size: .
d_call: TRBD1
cdr3_nt: TGTGCCAGCAGCCAAGATCTTCAGGGGGCGATTCGTTCACCCCTCCACTTT
cdr3_aa: CASSQDLQGAIRSPLHF

j_call: TRBJ2-2
v_call: TRBV30
clone_size: .
d_call: .
cdr3_nt: TGTGCCTGGAGTGTAGGAGTCCCCGGGGAGCTGTTTTTT
cdr3_aa: CAWSVGVPGELFF

j_call: TRBJ1-2
v_call: TRBV20-1
clone_size: .
d_call: .
cdr3_nt: TGCAGTGCTAGCTTCGGCTACACCTTC
cdr3_aa: CSASFGYTF

j_call: TRBJ2-7
v_call: TRBV6-6
clone_size: .
d_call: .
cdr3_nt: TGTGCCAGCAGTCTTTTTCAGGACGAGCAGTACTTC
cdr3_aa: CASSLFQDEQYF

j_call: TRBJ1-5
v_call: TRBV19
clone_size: .
d_call: TRBD1
cdr3_nt: TGTGCCAGTAGTGGACAGGGGGCCCAGCCCCAGCATTTT
cdr3_aa: CASSGQGAQPQHF

j_call: TRBJ2-2
v_call: TRBV5-1
clone_size: .
d_call: TRBD1
cdr3_nt: TGCGCCAGCAGCTCCGGGGACAGGAACACCGGGGAGCTGTTTTTT
cdr3_aa: CASSSGDRNTGELFF

j_call: TRBJ1-5
v_call: TRBV6-1
clone_size: .
d_call: TRBD1
cdr3_nt: TGTGCCATCAATGCGGACAGGCGCTCTCAGCCCCAGCATTTT
cdr3_aa: CAINADRRSQPQHF

j_call: TRBJ1-1
v_call: TRBV10-1
clone_size: .
d_call: .
cdr3_nt: TGCGCCAGCAGTGAGAGGATAGGGGACACTGAAGCTTTCTTT
cdr3_aa: CASSERIGDTEAFF

j_call: TRBJ2-2
v_call: TRBV19
clone_size: .
d_call: .
cdr3_nt: TGTGCCAGTAGCCTCTCCATGAGGGGGACGAACACCGGGGAGCTGTTTTTT
cdr3_aa: CASSLSMRGTNTGELFF

j_call: TRBJ1-1
v_call: TRBV21-1
clone_size: .
d_call: .
cdr3_nt: TGTGCCAGCAGCAAAAATCGTATGAACACTGAAGCTTTCTTT
cdr3_aa: CASSKNRMNTEAFF